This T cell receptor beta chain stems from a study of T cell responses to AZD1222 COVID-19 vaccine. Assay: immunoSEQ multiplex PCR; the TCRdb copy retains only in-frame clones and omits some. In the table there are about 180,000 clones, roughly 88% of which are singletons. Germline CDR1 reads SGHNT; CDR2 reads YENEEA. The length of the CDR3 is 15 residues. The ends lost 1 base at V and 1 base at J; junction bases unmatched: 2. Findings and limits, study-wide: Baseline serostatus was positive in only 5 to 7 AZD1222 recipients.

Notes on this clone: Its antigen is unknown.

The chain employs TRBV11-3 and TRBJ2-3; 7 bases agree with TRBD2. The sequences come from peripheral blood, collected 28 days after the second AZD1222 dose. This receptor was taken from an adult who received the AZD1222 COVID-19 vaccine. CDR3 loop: CASSLGTSGTDTQYF. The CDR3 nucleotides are TGTGCCAGCAGCTTAGGAACTAGCGGCACAGATACGCAGTATTTT.